This T cell receptor (beta chain) came from a study of blood T cell repertoires in COVID-19. Study information: Donors in the United States, Italy and Spain gave samples during acute or convalescent COVID-19.

Sequenced by immunoSEQ multiplex PCR; TCRdb stores in-frame clones only, minus some. Of around 140,000 clones listed, around 80% were seen once; the top ten hold 3% to 4.5%. In this sample, this clone turned up once. V dropped 5 bases and J dropped 2 bases, with 16 bases sitting between them. The CDR3 is 16 amino acids. From germline, CDR1 is MNHEY and CDR2 SVGEGT. The V and J genes are TRBV6-2 or TRBV6-3 and TRBJ1-5, with D possibly TRBD1 on 6 matching bases. The sample taken for sequencing was peripheral blood. The sequence was collected from a man aged 65 to 79 who had recovered from COVID-19. CDR3 nucleotide sequence: TGTGCCAGCAGTCGAACACAGGGTATTGGCAATCAGCCCCAGCATTTT. It yields the protein CASSRTQGIGNQPQHF.